Below, 3 T cell receptor beta chains from the same sample are listed, as sequenced in a study of CD8+CD57+ T cells in acquired aplastic anemia. Both TCR beta VDJ combination and CDR3 sequence profiling were carried out. Genomic DNA was the template for this profiling. Using its own MiXCR run on the reads, TCRdb lists one record per CDR3 protein. The top ten hold 15% to 20% of the sample, which has fewer than 250,000 distinct CDR3 sequences, roughly half seen once. The specimen was sorted CD4+, CD8+, or CD8+CD57+ T cells (not recorded which) from PBMCs. All receptors come from a human donor in good health, serving as a control.

The chain has TRBV15 and TRBJ2-1; tentative D call: TRBD1 (5 bases). From germline, CDR1 is LNHNV and CDR2 YYDKDF (reference sequence). V lost 0 bases and J 4 bases, leaving 13 bases between the germline ends. The CDR3 sequence is 16 residues long. This CDR3 is CATSRDQGTTYNEQFF. CDR3 sequence (DNA): TGTGCCACCAGCAGAGACCAGGGAACGACTTACAATGAGCAGTTCTTC. The whole variable domain, filled in from reference TRBV15 and TRBJ2-1, reads DAMVIQNPRYQVTQFGKPVTLSCSQTLNHNVMYWYQQKSSQAPKLLFHYYDKDFNNEADTPDNFQSRRPNTSFCFLDIRSPGLGDTAMYLCATSRDQGTTYNEQFFGPGTRLTVL.

This clonotype was seen once. The V gene is TRBV5-6, the J gene TRBJ2-1; D is undetermined. The V gene's germline CDR1 is SGHDT and CDR2 YYEEEE. Deletions cut 4 bases from V and 4 bases from J, with 9 bases between. CDR3 length: 13 residues. CDR3 DNA: TGTGCCAGCAGCCCGGACCAATACAATGAGCAGTTCTTC. Encoded protein: CASSPDQYNEQFF.

In its sample, this clonotype was seen a few times. The V and J genes are TRBV3-1 and TRBJ1-2; D is perhaps TRBD1 (6 bases). CDR1 is LGHDT and CDR2 is YNNKEL in the germline V gene (reference sequence). V lost 4 bases to trimming and J lost 2 bases, with 14 bases between them. The CDR3 extends over 15 amino acids. CDR3 residues: CASSPMAQGNYGYTF. The CDR3 DNA reads TGTGCCAGCAGCCCCATGGCGCAGGGGAACTATGGCTACACCTTC. The entire variable domain, with the rest obtained from reference TRBV3-1 and TRBJ1-2, is as follows: DTAVSQTPKYLVTQMGNDKSIKCEQNLGHDTMYWYKQDSKKFLKIMFSYNNKELIINETVPNRFSPKSPDKAHLNLHINSLELGDSAVYFCASSPMAQGNYGYTFGSGTRLTVV.